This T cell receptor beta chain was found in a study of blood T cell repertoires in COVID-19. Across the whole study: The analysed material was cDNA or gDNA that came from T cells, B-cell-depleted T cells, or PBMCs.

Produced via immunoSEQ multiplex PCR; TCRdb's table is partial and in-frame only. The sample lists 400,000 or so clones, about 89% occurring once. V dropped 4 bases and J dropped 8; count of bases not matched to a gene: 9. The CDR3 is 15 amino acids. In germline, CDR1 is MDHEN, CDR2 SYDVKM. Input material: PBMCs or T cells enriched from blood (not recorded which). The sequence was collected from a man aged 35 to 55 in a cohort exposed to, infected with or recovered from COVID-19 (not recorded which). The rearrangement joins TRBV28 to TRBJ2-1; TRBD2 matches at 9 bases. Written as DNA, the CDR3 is TGTGCCAGCAGTTCTCCGGGACTAGCAGCCTATGAGCAGTTCTTC. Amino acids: CASSSPGLAAYEQFF.